This record covers a single TCR beta chain. This clone was picked up many times. Its recognized antigen is unknown. No per-base quality is available; no much larger clone lies one base away. This entry is derived from a study of blood T cell repertoires in COVID-19 (dated by TCRdb to about 2020). Regarding the research as a whole: Samples covering the acute and convalescent phases of COVID-19 were provided by collaborators in the United States, Italy and Spain. The material from the prospective study consisted of cDNA or gDNA derived from T cells, B-cell-depleted T cells, or PBMCs. The dataset comprised deeply sampled blood TCRbeta repertoires from subjects exposed to, actively infected with, or recovered from COVID-19. A freely available public database, intended as a resource for researchers studying the immune response to SARS-CoV-2, is where the repertoires were released. The samples were drawn from the first 160 participants of the ongoing ImmuneRACE study and from 1,254 subjects provided by 6 global collaborators. Nearly every sample came with metadata listing a de-identified subject ID, COVID-19 status, age in years and sex. Where available, HLA class I and class II types were taken from metadata supplied by the sample provider and were not determined by assay-based typing. Beyond this particular receptor, the publication reports: Clinical and demographic metadata were provided uncurated, with the amount varying by source and participant.

Measured from the cysteine to the phenylalanine, the CDR3 is 16 residues long. The retained sequence is limited to the CDR3, 48 bases, with the frame set at the first base. For CDR1 and CDR2, the germline V gene lists ENHRY and SYGVKD. Compared with germline, V lacks 0 bases and J lacks 5 bases; bases without a gene match: 7. TCRbeta CDR3 regions were amplified from genomic DNA by means of the immunoSEQ Assay, a bias-controlled multiplex PCR. The paper's processing steps were these. Within the assay, amplification of reference gene primers was used to estimate how many nucleated cells each sample contained. To quantify the absolute abundance of each unique TCRbeta CDR3 rearrangement, sequence reads were collapsed and filtered. For each sample, productive Simpson clonality was calculated as the square root of Simpson's diversity index across productive rearrangements. Held by TCRdb, this immuneACCESS table contains in-frame sequences only and omits some clones. Under half of the omission traces to an unresolved V gene where checked; the cause of the rest is unknown. V, J and clone size derive from that table, while D and trimming were established from the DNA sequence. This sample has approximately 180,000 clones in its table, and under 90% of those were observed once. About 20% of the sample goes to the ten largest clones.

At one collaborating source in Seattle, patients were enrolled during active infection and were followed longitudinally through the course of disease. Collaborating institutions collected whole blood in K2EDTA tubes following their own protocols. For TCRbeta analysis, collaborator samples were shipped as frozen whole blood, as isolated PBMCs, or as DNA extracted from either sample type. Material: peripheral blood. The sequence joins TRBV10-3 to TRBJ2-5; TRBD2 lines up with 9 middle nucleotides. This TCR was sampled from an older person with COVID-19, enrolled during active disease. Here is the DNA: TGTGCCATCAGTGAGTCGCTCCCTAGCGGGGCTGAGACCCAGTACTTC. Its coded protein is CAISESLPSGAETQYF.